This note documents a single TCR beta chain sequence. Its recognized antigen is unknown. The input lacks base qualities; no much larger clone sits a single base away. The sample originates from a study of blood T cell repertoires in COVID-19 (TCRdb year 2020). Looking at the study overall: Samples from collaborators originated in the United States, Italy and Spain and spanned both the acute and convalescent phases of COVID-19. Samples were obtained from the ongoing ImmuneRACE study (first 160 participants) and from approximately 1,200 subjects provided by 6 global collaborators. The prospective study material was composed of cDNA or gDNA derived from T cells, B-cell-depleted T cells, or PBMCs. Where HLA class I and class II types were available, the types were taken from metadata supplied by the sample provider, not from assay-based typing. The repertoires were released in a freely available public database intended as a resource for research on the immune response to SARS-CoV-2. Deeply sampled blood TCRbeta repertoires from subjects exposed to, actively infected with, or recovered from COVID-19 were included in the dataset. Sample metadata almost always included a de-identified subject ID, COVID-19 status, age in years and sex. Study-wide conclusions, independent of this receptor: The quantity of clinical and demographic metadata differed by source and by participant and was supplied without curation.

The collaborating institutions used their own protocols to collect whole blood in K2EDTA tubes. For TCRbeta analysis, collaborator samples were shipped as frozen whole blood, as isolated PBMCs, or as DNA extracted from either sample type. The CDR3 runs 13 amino acids, cysteine and phenylalanine included. Only the CDR3 portion is preserved as DNA: 39 bases, with reading frame beginning at the first base. Taken from the germline V gene (reference sequence), the CDR1 and CDR2 loops are SGHKS and YYEKEE. The junction shows trimming of 4 bases on V and 8 bases on J, plus 15 bases between the germline ends. TCRbeta CDR3 regions were amplified from genomic DNA by means of the immunoSEQ Assay, a bias-controlled multiplex PCR. The published analysis was carried out like this. Nucleated cell counts per sample were estimated from amplification of reference gene primers within the assay. Sequence reads were collapsed and filtered to measure the absolute abundance of every unique TCRbeta CDR3 rearrangement. Productive Simpson clonality was computed per sample as the square root of Simpson's diversity index over productive rearrangements. The source is immuneACCESS, and TCRdb retained only in-frame sequences with V and J called. Part of the clones is not carried over; for the studies checked, unresolved V genes explain less than half of this, and the remainder is unexplained. Clonal size and the V and J genes are those of that table, whereas D and trimming came from the DNA. The sample profile shows more than 25,000 clones; 70% to 90% of them were found once. Roughly 3.5% of the sample rests with the top ten.

The source material was peripheral blood. The receptor comes from a human donor in a cohort sampled during active COVID-19. The chain was built from TRBV5-5 and TRBJ1-2; perhaps TRBD1 is the D gene, with 6 bases matching. The CDR3 is CASSIGEGGGYTF. The DNA is as follows: TGTGCCAGCAGCATCGGGGAGGGGGGCGGCTACACCTTC.